Presented here are 15 T cell receptor gamma chains from one specimen sequenced in a study of gamma-delta T cells after stem cell transplantation (dated by TCRdb to 2016 to 2017). The protocol used for the library was RT-PCR. TCRdb records Illumina MiSeq as the sequencer. TCRdb called clones from the public reads with CATT, and repeated DNA sequences were later combined into one row. Here the sample has around 1,800 gamma-chain clones; almost 2% occur a single time. The ten largest account for just over 35% of the sample. Sequencing used gamma-delta T cells. The receptors come from a human donor. It is not recorded whose cells these are; they may come from a transplant donor.

This clone is labeled medium-sized. The chain has TRGV9 and TRGJP. V trimming: 0 bases; J trimming: 6 bases; junction bases outside the gene matches: 8. The germline gives CDR1 GITISATS, CDR2 ISYDGTV (reference sequence). There are 18 residues in the CDR3. This CDR3 is CALWEVRVGELGKKIKVF. CDR3 bases: TGTGCCTTGTGGGAGGTGCGGGTTGGAGAGTTGGGCAAAAAAATCAAGGTATTT.

In its sample, this clone is medium-sized. The gene calls are TRGV9 and TRGJP. Germline loops: CDR1 GITISATS, CDR2 ISYDGTV (reference sequence). J lost 4 bases, V lost 2 bases, and 11 bases had no gene match. CDR3 length equals 19 residues. CDR3 bases: TGTGCCTTGTGGGAGGCCCTACTAAACCAAGAGTTGGGCAAAAAAATCAAGGTATTT. This sequence encodes CALWEALLNQELGKKIKVF.

In the case of this clone: This same CDR3 is encoded by further DNA sequences in the sample. The V gene is TRGV9, the J gene TRGJP. V gave up 0 bases and J gave up 4 bases; unmatched junction bases: 6. CDR3 length: 18 amino acids. Germline V gives CDR1 GITISATS, CDR2 ISYDGTV (reference sequence). The DNA for the CDR3 is TGTGCCTTGTGGGAGGTGCCCTTACAAGAGTTGGGCAAAAAAATCAAGGTATTT. As protein: CALWEVPLQELGKKIKVF.

In its sample, this clone ranks as medium-sized. Other DNA sequences of this sample code for an identical CDR3. This rearrangement joins TRGV9 to TRGJP. The ends lost 4 bases at V and 6 bases at J; junction bases unmatched: 3. CDR3 length equals 15 residues. CDR1 is GITISATS, CDR2 ISYDGTV, per germline (reference sequence). CDR3 DNA sequence: TGTGCCTTGTGGGAAGTAGAGTTGGGCAAAAAAATCAAGGTATTT. This sequence encodes CALWEVELGKKIKVF.

By share, this clone ranks as medium-sized (0.01 to 0.1%). The junction does not match germline at one end; this may be a read error. This chain uses TRGV9 with TRGJP. This CDR3 comprises 15 residues. Germline assignment: CDR1 GITISATS and CDR2 ISYDGTV (reference sequence). The chain's CDR3 is CALWAIELGKKIKVF. Here the CDR3 DNA reads TGTGCCTTATGGGCCATAGAGTTGGGCAAAAAAATCAAGGTATTT.

Concerning this clone itself: A read error may explain this, as a much larger clone is one base away. CDR3 in amino acids: CALWEVLTARELGKKIKVF. In DNA, the CDR3 is TGTGCCTTGTGGGAGGTGCTCACAGCCCGGGAGTTGGGCAAAAAAATCAAGGTATTT. This chain connects TRGV9 to TRGJP. Per germline, CDR1 GITISATS and CDR2 ISYDGTV (reference sequence). There are 19 residues in the CDR3. V gave up 0 bases and J gave up 7 bases; unmatched junction bases: 12.

On this clone itself: The same CDR3 arises from other DNA sequences in this sample as well. The rearrangement links TRGV9 to TRGJP. Germline CDR1 reads GITISATS; CDR2 reads ISYDGTV (reference sequence). This CDR3 has 17 amino acids. With 0 bases clipped from V and 7 bases from J, the junction kept 6 bases outside the gene matches. CDR3 bases: TGTGCCTTGTGGGAGGTGCGTCTTGAGTTGGGCAAAAAAATCAAGGTATTT. Its translation is CALWEVRLELGKKIKVF.

This clone turned up a few times. This chain links TRGV4 with TRGJ1 or TRGJ2. Germline V lookup: CDR1 EGSTGY, CDR2 YDSYTSSV. The CDR3 sequence is 16 residues long. Trimming took 2 bases from V and 2 from J; bases not matched to a gene: 12. The CDR3 sequence is CATWDAPLEYYYKKLF. CDR3 nucleotide sequence: TGTGCCACCTGGGATGCCCCGCTAGAATATTATTATAAGAAACTCTTT.

A note on this clone: TCRdb assigns this DNA the protein of a much larger clone, which departs from its translation at residue 3; this likely reflects a read error, and the protein shown comes from translating the DNA. The chain joins TRGV2 to TRGJP2. Per the germline V gene, CDR1 is EGSNGY and CDR2 is YDSYNSKV. The CDR3 has 15 residues. The CDR3 sequence is CAAWDGGGSDWIKTF. The CDR3 region has the DNA TGTGCCGCCTGGGACGGAGGTGGTAGTGATTGGATCAAGACGTTT.

This clone was picked up a small number of times. The mismatch at residue 5 between this DNA's translation and the TCRdb protein of a much larger clone likely reflects a read error; the protein shown is translated from the DNA. This chain uses TRGV9 with TRGJP. CDR3 length equals 15 residues. Germline CDR1 is GITISATS and CDR2 is ISYDGTV (reference sequence). The CDR3 spells CALWAVLVGKKIKVF. CDR3 nucleotide sequence: TGTGCCTTGTGGGCGGTGTTGGTGGGCAAAAAAATCAAGGTATTT.

The chain carries TRGV5 and TRGJ1 or TRGJ2. V shed 1 base and J 3 bases; nucleotides not matched to a gene: 6. Germline CDR1 VINAFY, CDR2 YDVSNSKD. This CDR3 region has 14 residues. The CDR3 loop is CATWDSLLYYKKLF. CDR3 sequence (DNA): TGTGCCACCTGGGACAGCCTACTTTATTATAAGAAACTCTTT.

This clone was counted only a few times. A read error may be the cause here, since a much bigger clone is one base away. The rearrangement joins TRGV2 to TRGJ1 or TRGJ2. From germline, CDR1 is EGSNGY and CDR2 YDSYNSKV. Trimming cost V 0 bases and J 8 bases; bases outside gene matches: 4. CDR3 size: 12 residues. The DNA for the CDR3 is TGTGCCACCTGGGACGGGCCGAATAAGAAACTCTTT. Protein: CATWDGPNKKLF.

Points on this clone: This could be a read error, since a much larger clone is one nucleotide away. Other DNA variants within this sample encode the same CDR3. V is TRGV9 and J is TRGJ1 or TRGJ2. This CDR3 is built from 15 residues. Germline loops: CDR1 GITISATS, CDR2 ISYDGTV (reference sequence). The CDR3 protein is CALWEVRGRYYKKLF. CDR3 in DNA: TGTGCCTTGTGGGAGGTCCGTGGCCGTTATTATAAGAAACTCTTC.

By share, this clone counts as medium-sized (0.01 to 0.1%). J is TRGJ1 or TRGJ2 and V is TRGV3. Germline V gives CDR1 VTNTFY, CDR2 YDVSTARD (reference sequence). J gave up 1 base and V 0 bases, and 6 bases lay outside the gene matches. The CDR3 loop spans 15 amino acids. CDR3 coding DNA: TGTGCCACCTGGGACAGGCCTAGAAATTATTATAAGAAACTCTTT. Protein: CATWDRPRNYYKKLF.

Of note for this clone: TCRdb's protein for this DNA is that of a much larger clone and differs from the translation at residue 6, likely a read error; the protein shown is the DNA translation. The V and J genes are TRGV3 and TRGJ1 or TRGJ2. The CDR3 has 13 residues. With 0 bases clipped from V and 6 bases from J, the junction kept 5 bases outside the gene matches. From germline, CDR1 is VTNTFY and CDR2 YDVSTARD (reference sequence). CDR3 DNA: TGTGCCACCTGGGACAGGCATGTTTATAAGAAACTCTTT. Its translation is CATWDRHVYKKLF.